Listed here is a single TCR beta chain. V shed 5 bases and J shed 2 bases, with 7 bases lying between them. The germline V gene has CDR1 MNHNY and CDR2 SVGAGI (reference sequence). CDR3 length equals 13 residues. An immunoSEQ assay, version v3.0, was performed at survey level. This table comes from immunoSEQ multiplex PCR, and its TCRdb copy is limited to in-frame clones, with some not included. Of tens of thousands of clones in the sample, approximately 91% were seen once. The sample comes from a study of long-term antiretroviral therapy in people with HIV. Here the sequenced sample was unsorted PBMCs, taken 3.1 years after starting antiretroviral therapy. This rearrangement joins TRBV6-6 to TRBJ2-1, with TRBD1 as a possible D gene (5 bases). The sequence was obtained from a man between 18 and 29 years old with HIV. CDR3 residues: CASSTGPYNEQFF. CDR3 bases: TGTGCCAGCAGTACAGGACCCTACAATGAGCAGTTCTTC.